A selection of T cell receptor beta chains follows, all from one sample in a study of T cell repertoires in cytomegalovirus infection. TCRdb itself ran the reads through MiXCR, one entry per CDR3 protein. The profile shows about 500,000 distinct CDR3 sequences, 30% to 40% of them singletons. Antigens for these TCRs are unknown. The material sequenced was cultured PBMCs, taken from culture after CMV antigen stimulation. These receptors came from a human donor in good health (CMV status not recorded). Some clones in this sample may be carry-over from other donors' samples. Both conserved end residues are part of each CDR3. D genes are given only for firm matches. Clone size, where shown, is once, few, many, or a class for clones that have expanded.

CDR3	DNA	size	V	D	J
CSATEAGVRDTQYF	TGCAGTGCTACAGAGGCGGGAGTTAGAGATACGCAGTATTTT	-	TRBV20-1	TRBD2	TRBJ2-3
CASSLGSSANNEQFF	TGTGCCAGCAGCTTAGGCTCCTCGGCAAACAATGAGCAGTTCTTC	-	TRBV11-2	-	TRBJ2-1
CASSSSNTKETQYF	TGTGCCAGCAGTTCCTCCAACACGAAAGAGACCCAGTACTTC	-	TRBV28	-	TRBJ2-5
CASSTDRAGDTQYF	TGTGCCAGCAGCACGGACAGGGCCGGAGATACGCAGTATTTT	few	TRBV28	TRBD1	TRBJ2-3
CASSPSGRAPDTQYF	TGTGCCAGCAGCCCAAGCGGGAGGGCCCCAGATACGCAGTATTTT	-	TRBV6-5	TRBD2	TRBJ2-3
CSALGGYEKLFF	TGCAGCGCATTGGGTGGATATGAAAAACTGTTTTTT	-	TRBV29-1	-	TRBJ1-4
CASSQGSGTKETQYF	TGTGCCAGCAGCCAAGGTAGCGGGACGAAAGAGACCCAGTACTTC	few	TRBV4-2	TRBD2	TRBJ2-5
CASSTSGTEAFF	TGTGCCAGCAGTACCAGCGGCACTGAAGCTTTCTTT	-	TRBV28	-	TRBJ1-1
CASSSAGRLAGADTQYF	TGTGCCAGCAGCTCCGCAGGCCGACTAGCGGGAGCAGATACGCAGTATTTT	-	TRBV5-4	TRBD2	TRBJ2-3
CASSESELPQFF	TGCGCCAGCAGTGAGTCGGAGTTGCCCCAGTTCTTC	few	TRBV10-2	-	TRBJ2-1
CASSLDPGTGFNYGYTF	TGTGCCAGCAGCTTAGATCCCGGGACAGGATTTAACTATGGCTACACCTTC	many	TRBV7-2	TRBD1	TRBJ1-2
CASSERGETQYF	TGTGCCAGCAGTGAAAGGGGGGAGACCCAGTACTTC	few	TRBV25-1	-	TRBJ2-5
CASTMGPYINNEQFF	TGCGCCAGCACCATGGGACCGTATATAAACAATGAGCAGTTCTTC	-	TRBV23-1	-	TRBJ2-1
CASSLAASGRPPRFF	TGCGCCAGCAGCTTGGCGGCTAGCGGGAGGCCGCCCAGGTTCTTC	-	TRBV5-1	TRBD2	TRBJ2-1
CASSQVGPYEQYF	TGCGCCAGCAGCCAAGTGGGCCCCTACGAGCAGTACTTC	few	TRBV4-1	-	TRBJ2-7
CAVREGASYNEQFF	TGCGCCGTTCGGGAGGGAGCCTCCTACAATGAGCAGTTCTTC	many	TRBV10-2	TRBD2	TRBJ2-1
CASSFRGGPYEQFF	TGTGCCAGCAGTTTTCGAGGAGGGCCCTATGAGCAGTTCTTC	-	TRBV12-3/TRBV12-4	-	TRBJ2-1
CASSLDEAFNYGYTF	TGTGCCAGCAGCTTGGATGAAGCTTTCAACTATGGCTACACCTTC	-	TRBV5-6	-	TRBJ1-2
CASSHSVSGRPSHEQYF	TGTGCCAGCAGCCATAGCGTTTCGGGGCGTCCGTCGCACGAGCAGTACTTC	-	TRBV7-9	-	TRBJ2-7
CASSLIGGGGQPQHF	TGTGCCAGCAGCTTAATAGGGGGGGGAGGTCAGCCCCAGCATTTT	few	TRBV7-2	-	TRBJ1-5
CATSGTGEWPQHF	TGTGCCACCAGCGGGACAGGGGAATGGCCCCAGCATTTT	-	TRBV24-1	TRBD1	TRBJ1-5
CASSLAARLEQFF	TGTGCCAGCAGCTTAGCGGCTAGACTTGAGCAGTTCTTC	few	TRBV7-9	-	TRBJ2-1
CASSLQSYEETQYF	TGCGCCAGCAGCTTACAATCTTATGAAGAGACCCAGTACTTC	-	TRBV5-1	-	TRBJ2-5
CASSSTVVREQYF	TGTGCCAGCAGCTCGACAGTGGTTAGGGAGCAGTACTTC	many	TRBV7-6	-	TRBJ2-7
CSVQGGGWKETQYF	TGCAGCGTTCAAGGAGGGGGCTGGAAAGAGACCCAGTACTTC	-	TRBV29-1	-	TRBJ2-5
CASSQVPGTSAANTGELFF	TGCGCCAGCAGCCAAGTTCCCGGGACTAGCGCAGCGAACACCGGGGAGCTGTTTTTT	-	TRBV4-1	TRBD2	TRBJ2-2
CASSQTRQATMNTEAFF	TGTGCCAGCAGTCAAACCAGACAGGCGACCATGAACACTGAAGCTTTCTTT	few	TRBV28	-	TRBJ1-1
CSASSGPYGYTF	TGCAGTGCTAGTAGCGGGCCCTATGGCTACACCTTC	few	TRBV20-1	-	TRBJ1-2
CATRGQPGGASYEQYF	TGTGCCACCAGGGGACAGCCCGGTGGGGCGTCCTACGAGCAGTACTTC	-	TRBV2	TRBD1	TRBJ2-7
CASSLSDSTNYGYTF	TGTGCCAGCAGCTTATCGGACAGCACAAACTATGGCTACACCTTC	-	TRBV7-2	-	TRBJ1-2
CSAIHPDRGNTIYF	TGCAGTGCCATCCACCCGGACAGAGGAAACACCATATATTTT	-	TRBV20-1	-	TRBJ1-3
CASRDSNDGNQPQHF	TGTGCCAGCCGTGACTCGAATGACGGTAATCAGCCCCAGCATTTT	-	TRBV6-4	-	TRBJ1-5
CASSQDITFQETQYF	TGCGCCAGCAGCCAAGATATTACGTTCCAAGAGACCCAGTACTTC	-	TRBV4-1	-	TRBJ2-5
CSVDGILNTEAFF	TGCAGCGTTGATGGCATTTTGAACACTGAAGCTTTCTTT	-	TRBV29-1	-	TRBJ1-1
CAISETQLAGDYNEQFF	TGTGCCATCAGTGAGACCCAACTAGCGGGAGACTACAATGAGCAGTTCTTC	-	TRBV10-3	TRBD2	TRBJ2-1
CASSSSRLAVSSYNEQFF	TGTGCCAGCAGCTCCTCCCGACTAGCGGTCAGCTCCTACAATGAGCAGTTCTTC	-	TRBV7-8	TRBD2	TRBJ2-1
CATRRGLDEQYF	TGTGCCACCCGGAGAGGGTTGGATGAGCAGTACTTC	-	TRBV28	-	TRBJ2-7
CASSFASHGELFF	TGTGCCAGCAGCTTTGCTTCCCACGGGGAGCTGTTTTTT	-	TRBV7-2	-	TRBJ2-2
CASCVAGGWYNEQFF	TGTGCCAGCTGTGTAGCGGGAGGATGGTACAATGAGCAGTTCTTC	-	TRBV6-2/TRBV6-3	TRBD2	TRBJ2-1
CASSQPDTRQDTQYF	TGTGCCAGCAGCCAACCGGACACCCGACAAGATACGCAGTATTTT	-	TRBV7-2	-	TRBJ2-3
CATSRDRQGDYGYTF	TGTGCCACCAGCAGAGATCGTCAGGGGGACTATGGCTACACCTTC	few	TRBV15	TRBD1	TRBJ1-2
CATSDFSQNGYTF	TGTGCCACCAGTGATTTTAGCCAGAATGGCTACACCTTC	-	TRBV24-1	-	TRBJ1-2
CASSLSGIETQYF	TGTGCCAGCAGCCTCAGCGGGATCGAGACCCAGTACTTC	many	TRBV12-3/TRBV12-4	TRBD2	TRBJ2-5
CASSYGERRAQHF	TGTGCCAGCAGTTACGGCGAGCGAAGGGCCCAGCATTTT	-	TRBV6-2/TRBV6-3	-	TRBJ1-5
CAWRSVSEAFF	TGTGCCTGGAGATCGGTCAGCGAAGCTTTCTTT	-	TRBV30	-	TRBJ1-1
CASGRPAGADTQYF	TGTGCCAGTGGACGACCGGCGGGGGCAGATACGCAGTATTTT	-	TRBV19	TRBD2	TRBJ2-3
CASSEGQGWWQFF	TGTGCCAGCAGTGAGGGACAGGGATGGTGGCAGTTCTTC	-	TRBV6-1	TRBD1	TRBJ2-1
CASSELGLSSEQFF	TGTGCCAGCAGTGAATTGGGACTCAGCAGTGAGCAGTTCTTC	-	TRBV2	-	TRBJ2-1
CASSQGTGRPGELFF	TGTGCCAGCAGCCAAGGGACAGGGCGACCCGGGGAGCTGTTTTTT	-	TRBV3-1	TRBD1	TRBJ2-2
CASSLLAGGHTGELFF	TGTGCCAGCAGCCTCCTAGCGGGAGGTCACACCGGGGAGCTGTTTTTT	few	TRBV6-1	TRBD2	TRBJ2-2
CASSQSASGSSTDTQYF	TGCGCCAGCAGTCAATCCGCTAGCGGGAGTAGCACAGATACGCAGTATTTT	-	TRBV23-1	TRBD2	TRBJ2-3
CASSPGLPTGFFSIEQFF	TGTGCCAGCTCACCAGGACTCCCGACAGGTTTTTTTTCGATTGAGCAGTTCTTC	-	TRBV18	-	TRBJ2-1
CASSLSGAEQFF	TGTGCCAGCAGCTTGAGCGGGGCTGAGCAGTTCTTC	few	TRBV7-9	TRBD2	TRBJ2-1
CASNPSIGGYTF	TGTGCCAGTAACCCCAGCATCGGTGGCTACACCTTC	-	TRBV19	-	TRBJ1-2
CASGGYNEQFF	TGTGCCAGCGGGGGGTACAATGAGCAGTTCTTC	many	TRBV7-2	-	TRBJ2-1
CSALREANEKLFF	TGCAGTGCTTTGCGAGAAGCTAATGAAAAACTGTTTTTT	-	TRBV20-1	-	TRBJ1-4
CASGEGNQPQHF	TGTGCCAGCGGCGAGGGGAATCAGCCCCAGCATTTT	-	TRBV6-2/TRBV6-3	-	TRBJ1-5
CAIRKEVLETQYF	TGTGCCATCCGCAAAGAGGTTCTCGAGACCCAGTACTTC	-	TRBV10-3	-	TRBJ2-5
CASSLNWRTQYF	TGTGCCAGCAGTTTGAACTGGCGTACGCAGTATTTT	-	TRBV6-1	-	TRBJ2-3
CASSQEGASYEQYF	TGTGCCAGCAGCCAAGAGGGGGCCTCCTACGAGCAGTACTTC	few	TRBV3-1	-	TRBJ2-7